This TCR beta chain was identified during a study of CD8 T cells in ankylosing spondylitis. Study conclusions and caveats: Clones linked with disease were CD8+ and fairly uncommon in the peripheral blood. Earlier reports found some motif variants in synovial fluid and blood in reactive arthritis. Within matched ankylosing spondylitis synovial fluid, disease-linked clones were reportedly significantly enriched. Seemingly distinctive of ankylosing spondylitis blood was a TCR beta motif formed by eight highly homologous variants.

With regard to this clonotype: Its antigen remains unidentified.

With molecular barcodes, quantitative 5'-RACE was used to make the TCR beta libraries. Each CDR3 protein is one row after TCRdb ran MiXCR on the 5' RACE reads. The table includes 750,000 to 850,000 distinct CDR3 sequences, about 11% detected once. V dropped 6 bases and J dropped 2 bases, with 15 bases sitting between them. This CDR3 is built from 15 residues. The clonotype was recovered from a male donor with ankylosing spondylitis. V is TRBV12-3 or TRBV12-4 and J is TRBJ2-3, with D possibly TRBD2 on 6 matching bases. Sequencing used blood, either unsorted or a sorted T cell fraction (not recorded which). CDR3 sequence (DNA): TGTGCCAGCAGAAGCGGACTAACTAACACAGATACGCAGTATTTT. Protein: CASRSGLTNTDTQYF.